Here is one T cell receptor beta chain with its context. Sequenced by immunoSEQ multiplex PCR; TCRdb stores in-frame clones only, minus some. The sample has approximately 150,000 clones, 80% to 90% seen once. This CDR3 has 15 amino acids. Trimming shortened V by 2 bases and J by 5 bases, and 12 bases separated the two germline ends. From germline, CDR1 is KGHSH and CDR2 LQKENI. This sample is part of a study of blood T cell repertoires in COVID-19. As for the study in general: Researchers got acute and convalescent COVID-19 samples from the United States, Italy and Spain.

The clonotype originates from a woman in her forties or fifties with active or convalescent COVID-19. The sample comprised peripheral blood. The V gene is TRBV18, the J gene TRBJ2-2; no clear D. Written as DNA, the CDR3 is TGTGCCAGCTCACCAGTCGCAGGCCCTACCGGGGAGCTGTTTTTT. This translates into CASSPVAGPTGELFF.